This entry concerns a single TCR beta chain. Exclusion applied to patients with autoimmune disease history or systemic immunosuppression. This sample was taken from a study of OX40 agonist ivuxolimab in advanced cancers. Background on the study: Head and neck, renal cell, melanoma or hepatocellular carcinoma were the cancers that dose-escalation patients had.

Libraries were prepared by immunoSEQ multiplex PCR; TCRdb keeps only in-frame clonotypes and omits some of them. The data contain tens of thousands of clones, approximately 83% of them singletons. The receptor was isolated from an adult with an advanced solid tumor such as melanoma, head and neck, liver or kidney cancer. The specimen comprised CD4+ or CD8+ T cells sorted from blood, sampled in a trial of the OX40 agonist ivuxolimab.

The CDR3: CASIPSAGGPGFNEQFF. In DNA form, the CDR3 reads TGTGCCAGCATCCCTTCAGCGGGAGGGCCCGGGTTCAATGAGCAGTTCTTC. The rearrangement uses TRBV7-8 and TRBJ2-1; 10 nucleotides align to TRBD2. The CDR3 spans 17 residues. CDR1 is SGHVS and CDR2 is FQNEAQ in the germline V gene. Trimming took 7 bases from V and 6 from J; bases not matched to a gene: 15.